This T cell receptor (beta chain) was sequenced in a study of blood T cell repertoires in COVID-19. For the study at large: Acute and convalescent COVID-19 samples came from the United States, Italy and Spain. PBMCs, B-cell-depleted T cells, or T cells were the source of the cDNA or gDNA that made up the material.

Per the original data handling: The assay estimated nucleated cells by amplifying reference gene primers. Clones were read by immunoSEQ multiplex PCR, and TCRdb kept only the in-frame ones, dropping some. The V and J calls and the clone size are those of that table, but D and trimming were determined from the DNA. The data show 150,000 or so clones, with around four fifths seen just once and 10% to 15% held by the top ten. CDR1 is MNHNS and CDR2 is SASEGT in the germline V gene. V shed 0 bases and J shed 0 bases, with 6 bases lying between them. The CDR3 sequence is 14 residues long. This chain connects TRBV6-1 to TRBJ2-7; a possible D gene is TRBD1 (6 bases). Sequences were obtained from peripheral blood. The receptor's source is a man between 70 and 80 years old who had recovered from COVID-19. CDR3 sequence reads: CASSEADSSYEQYF. CDR3 coding DNA: TGTGCCAGCAGTGAAGCGGACAGCTCCTACGAGCAGTACTTC.